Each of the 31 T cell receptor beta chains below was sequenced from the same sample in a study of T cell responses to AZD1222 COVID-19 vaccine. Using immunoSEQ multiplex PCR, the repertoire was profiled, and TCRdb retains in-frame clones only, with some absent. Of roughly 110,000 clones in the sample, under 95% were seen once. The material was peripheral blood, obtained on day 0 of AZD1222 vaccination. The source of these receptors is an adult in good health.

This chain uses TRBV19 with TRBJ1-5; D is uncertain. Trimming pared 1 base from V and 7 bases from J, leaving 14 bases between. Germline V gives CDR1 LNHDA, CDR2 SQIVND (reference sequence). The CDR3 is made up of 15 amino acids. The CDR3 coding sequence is TGTGCCAGTAGTATAGTGACCCAGTTCGGGCAGCCCCAGCATTTT. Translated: CASSIVTQFGQPQHF.

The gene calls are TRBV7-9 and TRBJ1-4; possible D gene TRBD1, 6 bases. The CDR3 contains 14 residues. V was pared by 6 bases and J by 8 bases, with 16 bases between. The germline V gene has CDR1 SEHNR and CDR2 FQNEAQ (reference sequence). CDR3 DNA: TGTGCCAGCAGGTCGACAGGATTGGGGGAAAAACTGTTTTTT. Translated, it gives CASRSTGLGEKLFF.

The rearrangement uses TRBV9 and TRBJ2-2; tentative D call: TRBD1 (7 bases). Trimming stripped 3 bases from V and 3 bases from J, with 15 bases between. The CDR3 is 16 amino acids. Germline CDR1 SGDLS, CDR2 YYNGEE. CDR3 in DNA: TGTGCCAGCAGCGGAGGGGCAGGGGGGCACACCGGGGAGCTGTTTTTT. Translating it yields CASSGGAGGHTGELFF.

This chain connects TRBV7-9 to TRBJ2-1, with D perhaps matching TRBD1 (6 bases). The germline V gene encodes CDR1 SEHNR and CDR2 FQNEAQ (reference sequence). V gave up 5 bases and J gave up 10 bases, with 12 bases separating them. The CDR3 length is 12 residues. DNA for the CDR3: TGTGCCAGCAGCCTCAGGGGTTCCGAGCAGTTCTTC. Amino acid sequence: CASSLRGSEQFF.

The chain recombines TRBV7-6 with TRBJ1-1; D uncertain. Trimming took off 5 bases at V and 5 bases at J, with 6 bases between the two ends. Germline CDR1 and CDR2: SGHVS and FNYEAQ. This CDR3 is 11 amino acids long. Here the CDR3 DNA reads TGTGCCAGCAGCGCGGGGACTGAAGCTTTCTTT. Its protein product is CASSAGTEAFF.

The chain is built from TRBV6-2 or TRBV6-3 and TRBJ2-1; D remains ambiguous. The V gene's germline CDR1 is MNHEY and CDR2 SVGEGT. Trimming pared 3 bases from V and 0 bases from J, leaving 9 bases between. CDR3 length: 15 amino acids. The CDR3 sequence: CASSYGRTSYNEQFF. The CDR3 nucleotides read TGTGCCAGCAGTTATGGACGAACCTCCTACAATGAGCAGTTCTTC.

The CDR3 sequence: CASSDFSSGGGNEQFF. CDR3 coding DNA: TGTGCCAGCAGTGACTTCTCTAGCGGGGGAGGTAATGAGCAGTTCTTC. V usage is TRBV6-2 or TRBV6-3 and J usage is TRBJ2-1; the match to TRBD2 covers 10 bases. Unmatched junction bases numbered 11, after V lost 5 bases and J lost 7 bases. The germline CDR1 and CDR2 sequences are MNHEY and SVGEGT. CDR3 length equals 16 residues.

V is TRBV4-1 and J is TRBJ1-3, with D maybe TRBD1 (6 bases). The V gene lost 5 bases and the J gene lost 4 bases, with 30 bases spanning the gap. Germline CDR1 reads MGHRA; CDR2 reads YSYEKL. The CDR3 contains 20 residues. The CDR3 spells CASSNDPGRGGQRNGNTIYF. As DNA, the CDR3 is TGCGCCAGCAGCAATGACCCGGGAAGGGGGGGCCAGCGTAACGGAAACACCATATATTTT.

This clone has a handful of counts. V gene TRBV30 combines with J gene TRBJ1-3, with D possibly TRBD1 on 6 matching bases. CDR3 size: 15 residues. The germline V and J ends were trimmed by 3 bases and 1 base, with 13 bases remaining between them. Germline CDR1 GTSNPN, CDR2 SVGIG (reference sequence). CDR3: CAWSGGTQSGNTIYF. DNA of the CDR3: TGTGCCTGGAGCGGCGGGACACAATCTGGAAACACCATATATTTT.

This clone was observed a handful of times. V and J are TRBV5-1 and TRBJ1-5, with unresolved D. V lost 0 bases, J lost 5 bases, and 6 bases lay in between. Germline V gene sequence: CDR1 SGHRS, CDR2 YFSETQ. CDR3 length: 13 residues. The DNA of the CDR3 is TGCGCCAGCAGCTTGGGGCCGTATCAGCCCCAGCATTTT. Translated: CASSLGPYQPQHF. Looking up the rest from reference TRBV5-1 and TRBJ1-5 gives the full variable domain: KAGVTQTPRYLIKTRGQQVTLSCSPISGHRSVSWYQQTPGQGLQFLFEYFSETQRNKGNFPGRFSGRQFSNSRSEMNVSTLELGDSALYLCASSLGPYQPQHFGDGTRLSIL.

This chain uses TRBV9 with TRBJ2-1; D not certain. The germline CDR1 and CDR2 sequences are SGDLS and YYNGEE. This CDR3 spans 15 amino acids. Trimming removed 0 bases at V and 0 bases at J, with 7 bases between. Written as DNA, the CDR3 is TGTGCCAGCAGCGTAGAGGCAGACTCCTACAATGAGCAGTTCTTC. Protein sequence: CASSVEADSYNEQFF.

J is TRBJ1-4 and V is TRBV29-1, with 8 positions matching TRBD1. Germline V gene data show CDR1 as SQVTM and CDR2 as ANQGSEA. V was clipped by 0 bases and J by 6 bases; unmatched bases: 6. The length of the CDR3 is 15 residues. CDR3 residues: CSVEDFAGGDEKLFF. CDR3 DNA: TGCAGCGTTGAAGATTTTGCAGGGGGCGATGAAAAACTGTTTTTT.

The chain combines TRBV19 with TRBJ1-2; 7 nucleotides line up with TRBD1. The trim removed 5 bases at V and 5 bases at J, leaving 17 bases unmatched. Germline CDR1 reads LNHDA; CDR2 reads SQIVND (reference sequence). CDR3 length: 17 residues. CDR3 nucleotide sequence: TGTGCCAGTAGTTCGGTGGGACAGCAGGTCGGCTCGTATGGCTACACCTTC. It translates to CASSSVGQQVGSYGYTF. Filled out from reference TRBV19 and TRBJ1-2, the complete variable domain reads DGGITQSPKYLFRKEGQNVTLSCEQNLNHDAMYWYRQDPGQGLRLIYYSQIVNDFQKGDIAEGYSVSREKKESFPLTVTSAQKNPTAFYLCASSSVGQQVGSYGYTFGSGTRLTVV.

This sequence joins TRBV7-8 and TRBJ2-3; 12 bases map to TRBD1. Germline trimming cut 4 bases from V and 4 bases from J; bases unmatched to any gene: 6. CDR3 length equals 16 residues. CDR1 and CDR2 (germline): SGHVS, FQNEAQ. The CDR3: CASSSSGTGGSDTQYF. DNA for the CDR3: TGTGCCAGCAGCTCCTCCGGGACAGGGGGCTCAGATACGCAGTATTTT.

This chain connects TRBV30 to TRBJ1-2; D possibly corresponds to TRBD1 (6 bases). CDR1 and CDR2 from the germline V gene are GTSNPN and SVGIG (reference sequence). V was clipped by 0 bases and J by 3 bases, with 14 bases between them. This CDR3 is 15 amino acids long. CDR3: CAWSVTPQGYYGYTF. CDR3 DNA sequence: TGTGCCTGGAGTGTAACACCACAGGGTTACTATGGCTACACCTTC.

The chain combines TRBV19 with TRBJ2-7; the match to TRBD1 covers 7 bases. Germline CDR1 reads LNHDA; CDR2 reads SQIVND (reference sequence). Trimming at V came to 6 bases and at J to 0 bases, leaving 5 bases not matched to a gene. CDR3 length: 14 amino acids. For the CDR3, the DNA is TGTGCCAGTAGCGGGACAGTCAGCTCCTACGAGCAGTACTTC. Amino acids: CASSGTVSSYEQYF.

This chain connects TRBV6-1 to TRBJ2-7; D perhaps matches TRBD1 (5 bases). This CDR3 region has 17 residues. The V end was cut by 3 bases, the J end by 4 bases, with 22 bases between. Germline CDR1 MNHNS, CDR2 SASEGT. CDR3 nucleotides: TGTGCCAGCAGTGATAACGGCCAGGCCAGGGTTCTTTACGAGCAGTACTTC. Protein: CASSDNGQARVLYEQYF.

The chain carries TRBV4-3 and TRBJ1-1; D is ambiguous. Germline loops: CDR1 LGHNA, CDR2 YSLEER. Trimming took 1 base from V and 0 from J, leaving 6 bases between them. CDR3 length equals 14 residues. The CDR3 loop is CASSQGHLNTEAFF. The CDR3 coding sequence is TGCGCCAGCAGCCAAGGGCACTTGAACACTGAAGCTTTCTTT.

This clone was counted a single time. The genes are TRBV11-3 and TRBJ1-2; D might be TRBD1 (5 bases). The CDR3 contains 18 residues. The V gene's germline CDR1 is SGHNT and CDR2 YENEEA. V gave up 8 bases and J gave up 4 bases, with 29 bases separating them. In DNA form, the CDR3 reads TGTGCCAGCCCCTTCGGAGGGGAGTCTCCCTCGGAGGGCTATGGCTACACCTTC. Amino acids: CASPFGGESPSEGYGYTF.

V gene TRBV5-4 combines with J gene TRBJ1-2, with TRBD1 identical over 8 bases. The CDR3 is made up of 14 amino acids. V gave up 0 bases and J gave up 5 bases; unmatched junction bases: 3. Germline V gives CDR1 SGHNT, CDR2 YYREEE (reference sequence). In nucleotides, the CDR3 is TGTGCCAGCAGCTTGGCGGGACAGGATTATGGCTACACCTTC. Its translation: CASSLAGQDYGYTF.

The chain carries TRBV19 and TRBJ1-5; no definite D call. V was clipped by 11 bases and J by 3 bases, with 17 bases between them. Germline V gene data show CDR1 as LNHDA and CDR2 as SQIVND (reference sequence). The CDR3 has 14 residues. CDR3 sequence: CASRFWQDNQPQHF. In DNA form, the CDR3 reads TGTGCCTCCCGCTTTTGGCAGGACAATCAGCCCCAGCATTTT.

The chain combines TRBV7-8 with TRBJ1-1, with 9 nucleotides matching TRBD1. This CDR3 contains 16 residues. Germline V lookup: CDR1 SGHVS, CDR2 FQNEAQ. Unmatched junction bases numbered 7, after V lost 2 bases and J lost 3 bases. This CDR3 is CASSLTEQGAYTEAFF. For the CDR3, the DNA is TGTGCCAGCAGCTTAACCGAACAGGGGGCGTACACTGAAGCTTTCTTT.

The CDR3 here is CASSFGGLSSGNTIYF. Written as DNA, the CDR3 is TGTGCCAGCAGCTTTGGGGGACTGTCCTCTGGAAACACCATATATTTT. The rearrangement uses TRBV7-9 and TRBJ1-3; weak D call: TRBD1 (5 bases). CDR1 SEHNR and CDR2 FQNEAQ come from the germline V gene (reference sequence). V was shortened by 3 bases and J by 0 bases, with 12 bases between the two germline ends. The CDR3 spans 16 residues.

CDR3 nucleotides: TGTGCTAGTGGCCTTATAGGACCAGGGGGCTACACCTTC. This gives the protein CASGLIGPGGYTF. V gene TRBV12-5 combines with J gene TRBJ1-2; D possibly corresponds to TRBD1 (5 bases). The ends were cut back, 6 bases at V and 8 bases at J, with 16 bases in the middle. There are 13 residues in the CDR3. Germline assignment: CDR1 LGHNT and CDR2 FRNRAP.

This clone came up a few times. In DNA, the CDR3 is TGCGCCAGCAGCCAAGAAACAGGGGGAATTCAGCCCCAGCATTTT. As protein: CASSQETGGIQPQHF. The chain combines TRBV4-3 with TRBJ1-5, with 8 bases aligning to TRBD1. The CDR3 sequence is 15 residues long. Germline V lookup: CDR1 LGHNA, CDR2 YSLEER. Trimming took 0 bases from V and 6 from J; bases not matched to a gene: 4.

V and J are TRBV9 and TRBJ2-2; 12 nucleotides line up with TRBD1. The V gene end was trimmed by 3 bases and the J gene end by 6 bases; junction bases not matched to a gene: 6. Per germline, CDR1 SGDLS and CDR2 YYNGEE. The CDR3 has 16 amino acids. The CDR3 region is CASSARGQGAAGELFF. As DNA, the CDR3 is TGTGCCAGCAGCGCGAGGGGACAGGGGGCCGCCGGGGAGCTGTTTTTT.

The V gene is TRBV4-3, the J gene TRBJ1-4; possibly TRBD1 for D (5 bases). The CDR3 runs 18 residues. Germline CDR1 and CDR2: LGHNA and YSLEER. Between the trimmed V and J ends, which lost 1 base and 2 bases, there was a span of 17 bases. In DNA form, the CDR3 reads TGCGCCAGCAGCCAAGGATTACAGAGGGGTGCCACTAATGAAAAACTGTTTTTT. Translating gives CASSQGLQRGATNEKLFF.

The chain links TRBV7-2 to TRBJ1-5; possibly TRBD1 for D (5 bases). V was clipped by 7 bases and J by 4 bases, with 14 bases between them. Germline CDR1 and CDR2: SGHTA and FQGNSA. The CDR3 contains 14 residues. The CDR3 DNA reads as TGTGCCAGCACCCTGGGGGGGAGAAATCAGCCCCAGCATTTT. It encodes CASTLGGRNQPQHF.

Written as DNA, the CDR3 is TGTGCCAGCACATCTTTGGGGAGGGAGAACACTGAAGCTTTCTTT. Residues: CASTSLGRENTEAFF. The chain employs TRBV7-9 and TRBJ1-1; D gene ambiguous. V was trimmed by 7 bases and J by 1 base, leaving 16 bases between them. CDR3 size: 15 residues. CDR1 is SEHNR, CDR2 FQNEAQ, per germline (reference sequence).

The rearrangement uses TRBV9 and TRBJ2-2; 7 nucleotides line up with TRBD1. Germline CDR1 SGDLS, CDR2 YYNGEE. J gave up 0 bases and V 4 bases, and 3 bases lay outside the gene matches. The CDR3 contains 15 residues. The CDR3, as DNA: TGTGCCAGCAGCCCCACAGGGGCGAACACCGGGGAGCTGTTTTTT. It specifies CASSPTGANTGELFF. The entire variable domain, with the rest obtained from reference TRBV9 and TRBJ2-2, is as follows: DSGVTQTPKHLITATGQRVTLRCSPRSGDLSVYWYQQSLDQGLQFLIQYYNGEERAKGNILERFSAQQFPDLHSELNLSSLELGDSALYFCASSPTGANTGELFFGEGSRLTVL.

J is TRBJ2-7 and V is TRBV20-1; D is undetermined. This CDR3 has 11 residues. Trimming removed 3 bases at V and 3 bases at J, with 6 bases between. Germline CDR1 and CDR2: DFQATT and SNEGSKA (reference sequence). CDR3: CSARGSYEQYF. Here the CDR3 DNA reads TGCAGTGCTAGGGGCAGCTACGAGCAGTACTTC.